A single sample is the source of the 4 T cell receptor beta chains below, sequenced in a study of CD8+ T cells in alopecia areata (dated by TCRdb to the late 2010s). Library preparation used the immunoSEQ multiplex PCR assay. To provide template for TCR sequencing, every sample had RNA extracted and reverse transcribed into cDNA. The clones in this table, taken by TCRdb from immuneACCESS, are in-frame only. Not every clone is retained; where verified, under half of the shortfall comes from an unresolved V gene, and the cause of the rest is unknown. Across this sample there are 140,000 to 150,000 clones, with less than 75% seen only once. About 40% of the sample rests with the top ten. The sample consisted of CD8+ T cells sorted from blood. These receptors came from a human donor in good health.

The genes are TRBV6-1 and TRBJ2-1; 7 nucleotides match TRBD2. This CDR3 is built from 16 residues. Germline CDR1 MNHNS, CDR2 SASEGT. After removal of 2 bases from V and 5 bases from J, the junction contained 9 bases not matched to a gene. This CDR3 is CASSEPASGLNNEQFF. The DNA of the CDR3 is TGTGCCAGCAGTGAACCCGCTAGCGGACTCAACAATGAGCAGTTCTTC.

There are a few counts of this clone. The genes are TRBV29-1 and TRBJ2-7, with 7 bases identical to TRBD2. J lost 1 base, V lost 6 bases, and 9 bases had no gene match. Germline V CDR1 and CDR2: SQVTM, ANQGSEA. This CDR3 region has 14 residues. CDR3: CSVLLAGASYEQYF. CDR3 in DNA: TGCAGCGTGCTCCTGGCGGGAGCTTCCTACGAGCAGTACTTC.

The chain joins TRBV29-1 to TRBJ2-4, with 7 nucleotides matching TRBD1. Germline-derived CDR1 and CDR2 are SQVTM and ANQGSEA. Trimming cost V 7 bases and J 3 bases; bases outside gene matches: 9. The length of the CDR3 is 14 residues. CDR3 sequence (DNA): TGCAGCGCCTTGACAGGGCTAATCAAAAACATTCAGTACTTC. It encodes CSALTGLIKNIQYF.

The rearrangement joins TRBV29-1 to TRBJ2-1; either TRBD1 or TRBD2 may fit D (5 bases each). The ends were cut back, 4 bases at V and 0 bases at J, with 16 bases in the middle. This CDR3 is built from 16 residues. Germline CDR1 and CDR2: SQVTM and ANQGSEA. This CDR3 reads CSVARDAQSSYNEQFF. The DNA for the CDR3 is TGCAGCGTTGCCCGGGACGCCCAGAGCTCCTACAATGAGCAGTTCTTC.